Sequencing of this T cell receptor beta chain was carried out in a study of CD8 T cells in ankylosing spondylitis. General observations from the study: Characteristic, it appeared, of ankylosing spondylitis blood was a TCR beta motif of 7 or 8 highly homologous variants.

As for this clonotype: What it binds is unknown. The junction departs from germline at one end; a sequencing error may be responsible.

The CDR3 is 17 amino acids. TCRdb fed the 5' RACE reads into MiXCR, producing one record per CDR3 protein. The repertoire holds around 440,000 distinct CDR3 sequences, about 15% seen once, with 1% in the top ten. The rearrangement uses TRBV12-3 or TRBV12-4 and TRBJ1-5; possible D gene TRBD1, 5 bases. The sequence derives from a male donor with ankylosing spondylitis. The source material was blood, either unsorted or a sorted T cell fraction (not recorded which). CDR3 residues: CAISLARGGFSNQPQHF. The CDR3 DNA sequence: TGTGCCATCAGTTTAGCGCGGGGCGGTTTTAGCAATCAGCCCCAGCATTTT.